The source of this TCR beta chain is a study of blood T cell repertoires in COVID-19. Whole-study context: Nucleic acid was either cDNA or gDNA, and it came from T cells, B-cell-depleted T cells, or PBMCs.

Unmatched junction bases numbered 8, after V lost 4 bases and J lost 2 bases. The CDR3 length is 17 residues. Germline loops: CDR1 SGHDN, CDR2 FVKESK. Two negative PCRs, clearance, or symptom resolution were required of recovered Cohort 3 donors. In the authors' workflow: Reference gene primer amplification yielded estimated nucleated cell counts. TCRdb's table, derived via immunoSEQ multiplex PCR, lists solely in-frame clones and lacks some. V and J calls and clone size are those listed in that table; D and trimming were worked out from the DNA. This sample has about 330,000 clones, with roughly 90% found just once.

The receptor's source is a young woman who had recovered from COVID-19. The J gene is TRBJ1-4, the V gene TRBV14; 9 positions match TRBD1. Sequences were obtained from PBMCs or T cells enriched from blood (not recorded which). The CDR3 loop is CASSPFTGGETNEKLFF. The CDR3 DNA is TGTGCCAGCAGCCCTTTCACAGGGGGCGAGACTAATGAAAAACTGTTTTTT.